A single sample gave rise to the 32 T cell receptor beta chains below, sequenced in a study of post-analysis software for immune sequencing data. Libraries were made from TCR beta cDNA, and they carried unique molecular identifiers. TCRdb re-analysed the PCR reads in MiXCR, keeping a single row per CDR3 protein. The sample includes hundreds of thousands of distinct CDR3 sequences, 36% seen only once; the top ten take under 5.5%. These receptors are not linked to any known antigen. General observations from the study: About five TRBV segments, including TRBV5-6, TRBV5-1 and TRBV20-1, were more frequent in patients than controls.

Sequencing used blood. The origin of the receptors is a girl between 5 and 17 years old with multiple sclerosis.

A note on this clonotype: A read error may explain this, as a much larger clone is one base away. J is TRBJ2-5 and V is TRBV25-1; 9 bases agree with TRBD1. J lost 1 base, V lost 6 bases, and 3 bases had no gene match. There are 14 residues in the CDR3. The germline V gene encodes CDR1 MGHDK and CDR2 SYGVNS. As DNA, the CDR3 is TGTGCCAGCAGGGGACAGGGTATCCAAGAGACCCAGTACTTC. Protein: CASRGQGIQETQYF.

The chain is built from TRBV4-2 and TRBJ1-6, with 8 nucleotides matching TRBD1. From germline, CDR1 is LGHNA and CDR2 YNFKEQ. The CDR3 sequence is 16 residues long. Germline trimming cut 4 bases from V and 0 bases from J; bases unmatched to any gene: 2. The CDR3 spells CASSRDRSSYNSPLHF. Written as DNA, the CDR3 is TGTGCCAGCAGCCGGGACAGGAGCTCCTATAATTCACCCCTCCACTTT.

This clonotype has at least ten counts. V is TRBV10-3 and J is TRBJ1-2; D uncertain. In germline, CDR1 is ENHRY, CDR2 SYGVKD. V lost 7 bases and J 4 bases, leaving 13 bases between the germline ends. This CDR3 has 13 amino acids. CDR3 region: CAITRQQSYGYTF. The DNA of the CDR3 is TGTGCCATCACCAGGCAACAGTCCTATGGCTACACCTTC.

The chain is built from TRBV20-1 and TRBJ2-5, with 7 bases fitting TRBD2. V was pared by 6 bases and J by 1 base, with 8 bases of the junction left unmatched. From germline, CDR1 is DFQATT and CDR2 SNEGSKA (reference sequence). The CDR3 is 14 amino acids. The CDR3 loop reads CSAPSGNSQETQYF. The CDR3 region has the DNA TGCAGTGCCCCAAGCGGGAACAGCCAAGAGACCCAGTACTTC.

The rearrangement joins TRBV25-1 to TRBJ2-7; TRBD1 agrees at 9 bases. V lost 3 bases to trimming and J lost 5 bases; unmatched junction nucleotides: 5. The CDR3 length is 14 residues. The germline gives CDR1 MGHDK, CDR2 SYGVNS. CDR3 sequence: CASSEGTGTNEQYF. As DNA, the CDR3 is TGTGCCAGCAGTGAGGGGACAGGGACTAACGAGCAGTACTTC.

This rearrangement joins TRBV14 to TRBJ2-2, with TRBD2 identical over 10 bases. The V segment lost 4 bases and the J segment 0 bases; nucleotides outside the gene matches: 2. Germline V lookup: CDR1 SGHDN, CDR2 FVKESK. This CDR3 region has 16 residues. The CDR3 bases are TGTGCCAGCAGCCGCGGACTAGCGGCGAACACCGGGGAGCTGTTTTTT. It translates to CASSRGLAANTGELFF.

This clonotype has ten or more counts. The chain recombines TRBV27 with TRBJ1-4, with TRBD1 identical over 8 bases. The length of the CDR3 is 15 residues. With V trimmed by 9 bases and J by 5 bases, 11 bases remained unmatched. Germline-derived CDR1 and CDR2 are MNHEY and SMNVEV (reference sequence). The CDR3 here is CASNYAGQENEKLFF. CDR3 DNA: TGTGCCAGTAACTACGCGGGACAGGAAAATGAAAAACTGTTTTTT.

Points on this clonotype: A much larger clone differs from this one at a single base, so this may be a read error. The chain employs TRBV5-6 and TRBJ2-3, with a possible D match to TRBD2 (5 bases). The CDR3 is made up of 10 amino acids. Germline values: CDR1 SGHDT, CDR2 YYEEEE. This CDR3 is CTSGEDTQYF. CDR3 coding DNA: TGTACCAGCGGTGAAGATACGCAGTATTTT.

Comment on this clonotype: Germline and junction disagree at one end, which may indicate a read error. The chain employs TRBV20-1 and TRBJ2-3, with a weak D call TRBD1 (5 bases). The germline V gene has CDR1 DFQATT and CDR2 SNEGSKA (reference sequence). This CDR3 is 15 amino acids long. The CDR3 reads CSARAAGWGTDMQYF. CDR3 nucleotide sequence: TGCAGTGCTAGAGCCGCAGGGTGGGGCACAGATATGCAGTATTTT.

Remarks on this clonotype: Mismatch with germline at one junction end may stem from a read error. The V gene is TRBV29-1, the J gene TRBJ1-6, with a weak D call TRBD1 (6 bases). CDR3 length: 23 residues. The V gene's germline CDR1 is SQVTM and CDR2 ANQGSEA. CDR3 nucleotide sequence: TGCAGCGTTGAAGATTCCCGTCCTCCGAGGGACACAGGGAGGACGGGAGGTAATTCACCCCGCCACTTT. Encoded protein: CSVEDSRPPRDTGRTGGNSPRHF.

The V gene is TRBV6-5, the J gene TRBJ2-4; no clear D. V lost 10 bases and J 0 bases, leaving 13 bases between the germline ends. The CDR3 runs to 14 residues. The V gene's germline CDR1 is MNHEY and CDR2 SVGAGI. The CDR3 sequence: CATRAPLAKNIQYF. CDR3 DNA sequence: TGTGCCACCCGGGCCCCCCTAGCCAAAAACATTCAGTACTTC.

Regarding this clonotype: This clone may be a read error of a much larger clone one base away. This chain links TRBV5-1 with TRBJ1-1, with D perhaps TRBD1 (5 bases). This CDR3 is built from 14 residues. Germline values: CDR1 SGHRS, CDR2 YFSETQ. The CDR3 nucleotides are TGCGGCAGCAGCTTGGGCCAATGGGGGGGTGAAGCTTTCTTT. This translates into CGSSLGQWGGEAFF.

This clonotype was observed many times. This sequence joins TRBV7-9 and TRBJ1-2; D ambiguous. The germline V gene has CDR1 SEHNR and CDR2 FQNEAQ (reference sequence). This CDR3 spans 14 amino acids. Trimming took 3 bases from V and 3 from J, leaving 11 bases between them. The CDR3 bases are TGTGCCAGCAGCTTGGGCCAGTCGGACTATGGCTACACCTTC. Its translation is CASSLGQSDYGYTF.

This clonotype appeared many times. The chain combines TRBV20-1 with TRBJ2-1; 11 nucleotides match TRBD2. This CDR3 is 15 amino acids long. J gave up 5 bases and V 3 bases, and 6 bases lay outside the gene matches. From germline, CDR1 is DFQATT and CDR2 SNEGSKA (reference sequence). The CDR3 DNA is TGCAGTGCTAGCCAACTAGCGGGAGATCACAATGAGCAGTTCTTC. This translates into CSASQLAGDHNEQFF.

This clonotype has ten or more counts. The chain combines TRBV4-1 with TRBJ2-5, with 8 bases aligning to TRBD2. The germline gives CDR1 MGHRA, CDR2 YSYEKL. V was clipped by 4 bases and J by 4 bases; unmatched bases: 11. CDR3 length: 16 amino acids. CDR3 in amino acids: CASSPLQQAGGETQYF. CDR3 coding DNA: TGCGCCAGCAGCCCCCTACAGCAGGCGGGGGGAGAGACCCAGTACTTC.

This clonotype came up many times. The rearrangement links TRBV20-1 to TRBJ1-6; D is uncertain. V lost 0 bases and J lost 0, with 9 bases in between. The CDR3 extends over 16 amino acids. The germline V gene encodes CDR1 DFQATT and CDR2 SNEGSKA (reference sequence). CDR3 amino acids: CSARDIGSSYNSPLHF. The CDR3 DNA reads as TGCAGTGCTAGAGATATCGGCAGCTCCTATAATTCACCCCTCCACTTT.

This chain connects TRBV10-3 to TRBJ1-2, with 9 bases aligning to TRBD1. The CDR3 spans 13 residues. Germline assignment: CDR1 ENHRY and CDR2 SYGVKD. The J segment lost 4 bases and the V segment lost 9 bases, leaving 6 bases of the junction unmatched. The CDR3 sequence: CAIRQGDLYGYTF. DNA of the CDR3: TGTGCCATAAGACAGGGGGACCTCTATGGCTACACCTTC.

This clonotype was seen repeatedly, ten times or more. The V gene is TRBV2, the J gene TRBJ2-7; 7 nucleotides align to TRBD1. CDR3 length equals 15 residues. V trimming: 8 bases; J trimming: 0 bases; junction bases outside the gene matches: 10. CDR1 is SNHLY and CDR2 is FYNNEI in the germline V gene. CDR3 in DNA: TGTGCCAGCTCTTTCACAGGGGCCAGCTCCTACGAGCAGTACTTC. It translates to CASSFTGASSYEQYF.

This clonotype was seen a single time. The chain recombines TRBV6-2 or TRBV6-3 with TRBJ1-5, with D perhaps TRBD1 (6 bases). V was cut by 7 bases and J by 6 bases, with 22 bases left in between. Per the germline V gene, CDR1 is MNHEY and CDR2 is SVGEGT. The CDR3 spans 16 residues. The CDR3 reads CASTDPDGQRGQPQHF. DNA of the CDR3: TGTGCCAGCACAGATCCAGATGGACAGAGAGGTCAGCCCCAGCATTTT.

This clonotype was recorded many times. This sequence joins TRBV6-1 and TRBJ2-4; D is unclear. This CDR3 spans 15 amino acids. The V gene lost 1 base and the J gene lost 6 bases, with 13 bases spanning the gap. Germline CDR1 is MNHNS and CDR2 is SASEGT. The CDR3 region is CASSEDPDLLNIQYF. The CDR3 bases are TGTGCCAGCAGTGAAGACCCAGATTTGTTAAACATTCAGTACTTC.

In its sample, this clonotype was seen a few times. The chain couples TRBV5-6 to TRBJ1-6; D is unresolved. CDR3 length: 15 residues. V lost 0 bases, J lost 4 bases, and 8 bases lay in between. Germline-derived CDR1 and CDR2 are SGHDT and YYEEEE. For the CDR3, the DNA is TGTGCCAGCAGCTTGGACCGCGATTATAATTCACCCCTCCACTTT. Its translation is CASSLDRDYNSPLHF.

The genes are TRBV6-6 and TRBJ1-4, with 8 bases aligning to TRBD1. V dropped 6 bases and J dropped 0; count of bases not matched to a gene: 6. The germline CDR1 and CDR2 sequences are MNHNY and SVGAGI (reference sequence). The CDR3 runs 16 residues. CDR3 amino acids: CASSRTGNPTNEKLFF. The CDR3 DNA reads TGTGCCAGCAGCCGGACAGGGAACCCAACTAATGAAAAACTGTTTTTT.

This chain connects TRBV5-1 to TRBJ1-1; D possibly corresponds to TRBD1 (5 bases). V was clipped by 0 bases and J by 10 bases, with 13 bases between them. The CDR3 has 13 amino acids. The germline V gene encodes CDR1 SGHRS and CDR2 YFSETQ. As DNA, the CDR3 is TGCGCCAGCAGCTTGGAATCAGGGCCCGGAGCTTTCTTT. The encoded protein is CASSLESGPGAFF.

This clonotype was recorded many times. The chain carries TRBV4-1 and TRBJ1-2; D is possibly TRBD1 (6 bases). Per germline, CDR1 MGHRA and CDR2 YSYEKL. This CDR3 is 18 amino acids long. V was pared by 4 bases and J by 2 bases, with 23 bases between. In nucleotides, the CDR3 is TGCGCCAGCAGCCTCGAGCCCCGCAGGGGAACCCAAAACTATGGCTACACCTTC. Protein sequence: CASSLEPRRGTQNYGYTF.

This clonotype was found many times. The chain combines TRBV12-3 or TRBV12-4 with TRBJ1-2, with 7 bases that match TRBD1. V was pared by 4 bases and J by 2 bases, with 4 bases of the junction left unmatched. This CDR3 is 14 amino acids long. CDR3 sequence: CASSSRQGNYGYTF. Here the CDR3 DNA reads TGTGCCAGCAGTTCGAGACAGGGAAACTATGGCTACACCTTC.

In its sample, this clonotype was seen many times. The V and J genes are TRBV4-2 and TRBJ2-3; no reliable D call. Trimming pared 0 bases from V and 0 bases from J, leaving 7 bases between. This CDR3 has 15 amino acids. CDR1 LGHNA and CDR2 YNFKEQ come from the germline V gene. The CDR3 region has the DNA TGTGCCAGCAGCCAAGAGGCAGCGAGCACAGATACGCAGTATTTT. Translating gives CASSQEAASTDTQYF.

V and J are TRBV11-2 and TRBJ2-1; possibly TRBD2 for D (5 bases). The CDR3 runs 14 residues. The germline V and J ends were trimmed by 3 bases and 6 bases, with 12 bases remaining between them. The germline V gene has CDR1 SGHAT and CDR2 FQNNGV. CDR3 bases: TGTGCCAGCAGCTTGACTAATAAGTTCAATGAGCAGTTCTTC. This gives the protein CASSLTNKFNEQFF.

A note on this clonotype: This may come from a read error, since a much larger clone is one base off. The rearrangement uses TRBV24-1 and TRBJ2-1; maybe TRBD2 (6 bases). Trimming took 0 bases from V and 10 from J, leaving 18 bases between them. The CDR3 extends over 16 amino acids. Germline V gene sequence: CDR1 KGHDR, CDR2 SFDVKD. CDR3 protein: CATSDLGRLAREEQFF. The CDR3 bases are TGTGCCACCAGTGATTTGGGGCGCCTAGCCCGGGAGGAGCAGTTCTTC.

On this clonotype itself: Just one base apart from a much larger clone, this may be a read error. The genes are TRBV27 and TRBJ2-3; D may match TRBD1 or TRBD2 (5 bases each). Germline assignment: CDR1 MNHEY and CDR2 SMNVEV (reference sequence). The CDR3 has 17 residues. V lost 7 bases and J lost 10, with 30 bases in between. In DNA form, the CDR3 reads TGTGCCAGCAACCCTCGGCCGGGACGGAGGACTCATTTGGCGCAGTATTTT. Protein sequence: CASNPRPGRRTHLAQYF.

CDR3 bases: TGTGCCAGCAGCTTACAGGGGTTCGCTGAAGCTTTCTTT. Protein product: CASSLQGFAEAFF. V is TRBV7-3 and J is TRBJ1-1, with a weak D call TRBD1 (6 bases). CDR1 and CDR2 from the germline V gene are SGHTA and FQGTGA. There are 13 residues in the CDR3. V was cut by 2 bases and J by 6 bases, with 10 bases left in between.

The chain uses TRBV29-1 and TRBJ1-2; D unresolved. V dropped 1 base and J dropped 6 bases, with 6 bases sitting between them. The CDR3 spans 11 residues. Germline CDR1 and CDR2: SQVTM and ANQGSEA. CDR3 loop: CSVEGMNGYTF. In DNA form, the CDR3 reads TGCAGCGTTGAAGGGATGAATGGCTACACCTTC.

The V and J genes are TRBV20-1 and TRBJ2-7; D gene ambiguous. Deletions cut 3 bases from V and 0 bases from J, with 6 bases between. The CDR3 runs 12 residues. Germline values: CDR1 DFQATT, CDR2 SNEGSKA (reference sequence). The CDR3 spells CSASVSSYEQYF. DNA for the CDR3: TGCAGTGCTAGTGTCTCCTCCTACGAGCAGTACTTC.